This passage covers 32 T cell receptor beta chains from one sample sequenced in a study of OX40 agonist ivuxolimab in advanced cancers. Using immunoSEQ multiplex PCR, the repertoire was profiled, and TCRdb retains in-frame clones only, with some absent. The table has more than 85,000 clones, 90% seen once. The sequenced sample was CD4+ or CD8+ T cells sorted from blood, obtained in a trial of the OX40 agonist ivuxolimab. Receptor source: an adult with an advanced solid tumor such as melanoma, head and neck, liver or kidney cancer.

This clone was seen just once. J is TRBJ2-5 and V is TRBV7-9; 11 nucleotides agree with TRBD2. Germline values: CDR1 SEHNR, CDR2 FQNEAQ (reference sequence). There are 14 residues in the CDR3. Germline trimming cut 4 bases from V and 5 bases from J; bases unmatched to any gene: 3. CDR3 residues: CASSSLAGGETQYF. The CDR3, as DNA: TGTGCCAGCAGCTCTCTAGCGGGAGGTGAGACCCAGTACTTC.

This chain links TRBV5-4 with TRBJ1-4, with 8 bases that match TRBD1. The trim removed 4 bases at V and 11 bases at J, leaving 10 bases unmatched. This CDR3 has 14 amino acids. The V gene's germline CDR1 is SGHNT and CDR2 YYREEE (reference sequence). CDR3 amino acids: CASSQDRVGGKLFF. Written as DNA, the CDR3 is TGTGCCAGCAGCCAGGACAGGGTTGGCGGGAAACTGTTTTTT.

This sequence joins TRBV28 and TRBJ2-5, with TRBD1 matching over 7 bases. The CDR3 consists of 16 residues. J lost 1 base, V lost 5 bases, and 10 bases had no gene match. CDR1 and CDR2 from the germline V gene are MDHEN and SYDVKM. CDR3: CASSPIIRGSQETQYF. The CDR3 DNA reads TGTGCCAGCAGTCCCATAATCAGGGGGTCCCAAGAGACCCAGTACTTC. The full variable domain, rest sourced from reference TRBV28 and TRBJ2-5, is DVKVTQSSRYLVKRTGEKVFLECVQDMDHENMFWYRQDPGLGLRLIYFSYDVKMKEKGDIPEGYSVSREKKERFSLILESASTNQTSMYLCASSPIIRGSQETQYFGPGTRLLVL.

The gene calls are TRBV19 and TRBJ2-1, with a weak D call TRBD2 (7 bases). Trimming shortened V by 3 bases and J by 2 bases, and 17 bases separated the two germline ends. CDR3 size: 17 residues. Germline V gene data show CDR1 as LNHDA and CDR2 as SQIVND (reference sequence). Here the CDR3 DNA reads TGTGCCAGTAGTATTTTATCGGGGAGGGGGGCCTACAATGAGCAGTTCTTC. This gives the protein CASSILSGRGAYNEQFF.

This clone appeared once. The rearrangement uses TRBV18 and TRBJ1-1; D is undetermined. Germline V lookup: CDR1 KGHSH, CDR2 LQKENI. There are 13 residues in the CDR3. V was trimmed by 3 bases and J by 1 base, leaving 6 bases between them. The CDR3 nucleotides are TGTGCCAGCTCACCTCCGGCGAACACTGAAGCTTTCTTT. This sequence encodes CASSPPANTEAFF.

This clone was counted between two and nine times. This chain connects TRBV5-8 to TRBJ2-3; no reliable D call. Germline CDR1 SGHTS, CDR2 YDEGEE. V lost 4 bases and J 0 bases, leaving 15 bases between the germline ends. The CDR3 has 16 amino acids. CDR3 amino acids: CASSQRLGSSTDTQYF. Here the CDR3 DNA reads TGTGCCAGCAGCCAAAGATTGGGGTCCAGCACAGATACGCAGTATTTT.

The CDR3 coding sequence is TGTGCCAGCAGTTTAACCCGGACAGGCCCTTCCTACGAGCAGTACTTC. Its translation is CASSLTRTGPSYEQYF. The chain links TRBV28 to TRBJ2-7; 7 bases align to TRBD1. Germline V CDR1 and CDR2: MDHEN, SYDVKM. V lost 2 bases, J lost 1 base, and 8 bases stayed unmatched. This CDR3 contains 16 residues.

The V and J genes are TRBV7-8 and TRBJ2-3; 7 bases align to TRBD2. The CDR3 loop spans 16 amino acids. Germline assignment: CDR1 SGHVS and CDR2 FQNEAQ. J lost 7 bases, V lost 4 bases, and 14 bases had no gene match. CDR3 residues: CASSSKRDLARHTQYF. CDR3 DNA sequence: TGTGCCAGCAGCTCAAAGCGGGACCTAGCACGGCATACGCAGTATTTT.

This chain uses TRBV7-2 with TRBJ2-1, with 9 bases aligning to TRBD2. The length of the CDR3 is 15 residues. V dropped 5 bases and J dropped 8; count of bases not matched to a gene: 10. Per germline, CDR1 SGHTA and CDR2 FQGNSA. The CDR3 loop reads CASSAAAGGPYEQFF. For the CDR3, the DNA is TGTGCCAGCAGCGCGGCGGCGGGAGGGCCCTATGAGCAGTTCTTC.

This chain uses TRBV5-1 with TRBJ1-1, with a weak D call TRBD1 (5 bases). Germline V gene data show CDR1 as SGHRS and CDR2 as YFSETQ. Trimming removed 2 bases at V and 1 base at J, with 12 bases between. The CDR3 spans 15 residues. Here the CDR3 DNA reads TGCGCCAGCAGCTTCGGGACCGTGGGGAACACTGAAGCTTTCTTT. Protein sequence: CASSFGTVGNTEAFF. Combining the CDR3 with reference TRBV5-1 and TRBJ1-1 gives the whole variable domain KAGVTQTPRYLIKTRGQQVTLSCSPISGHRSVSWYQQTPGQGLQFLFEYFSETQRNKGNFPGRFSGRQFSNSRSEMNVSTLELGDSALYLCASSFGTVGNTEAFFGQGTRLTVV.

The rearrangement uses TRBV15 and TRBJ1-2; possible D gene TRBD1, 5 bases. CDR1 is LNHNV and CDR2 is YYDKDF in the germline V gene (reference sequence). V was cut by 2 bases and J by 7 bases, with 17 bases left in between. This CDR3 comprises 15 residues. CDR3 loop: CATSRTGTAQGGYTF. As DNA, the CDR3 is TGTGCCACCAGCAGAACCGGGACCGCTCAAGGTGGCTACACCTTC.

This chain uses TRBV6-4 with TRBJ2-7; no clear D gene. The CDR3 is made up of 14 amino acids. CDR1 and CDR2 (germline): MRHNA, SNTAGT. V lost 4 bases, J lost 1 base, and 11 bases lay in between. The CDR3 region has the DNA TGTGCCAGCAGTGTTGACGCAGCATCCTACGAGCAGTACTTC. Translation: CASSVDAASYEQYF.

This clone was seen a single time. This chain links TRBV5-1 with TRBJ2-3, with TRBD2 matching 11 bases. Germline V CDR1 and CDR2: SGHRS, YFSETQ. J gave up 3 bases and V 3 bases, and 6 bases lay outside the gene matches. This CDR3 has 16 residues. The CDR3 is CASSSIAGGPTDTQYF. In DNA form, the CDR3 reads TGCGCCAGCAGCTCCATAGCGGGAGGGCCTACAGATACGCAGTATTTT.

CDR3 nucleotide sequence: TGCGCCAGCAGCCAAGGTCACGGGATCTACGAGCAGTACTTC. Amino acids: CASSQGHGIYEQYF. The rearrangement links TRBV4-3 to TRBJ2-7; tentatively, D is TRBD2 (5 bases). The V and J ends lost 1 base and 3 bases respectively, with 10 bases between them. CDR1 and CDR2 from the germline V gene are LGHNA and YSLEER. There are 14 residues in the CDR3.

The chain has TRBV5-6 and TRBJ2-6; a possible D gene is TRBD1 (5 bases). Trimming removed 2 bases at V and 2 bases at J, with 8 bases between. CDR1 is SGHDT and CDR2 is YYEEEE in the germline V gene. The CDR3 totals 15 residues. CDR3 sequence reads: CASSFQGAGANVLTF. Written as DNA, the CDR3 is TGTGCCAGCAGCTTCCAGGGTGCTGGGGCCAACGTCCTGACTTTC.

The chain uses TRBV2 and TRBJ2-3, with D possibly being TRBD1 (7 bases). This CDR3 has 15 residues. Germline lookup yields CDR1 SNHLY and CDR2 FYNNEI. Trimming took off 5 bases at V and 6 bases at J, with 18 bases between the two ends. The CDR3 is CASSNRDGGGDTQYF. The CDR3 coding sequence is TGTGCCAGCAGTAACCGGGACGGAGGGGGCGATACGCAGTATTTT. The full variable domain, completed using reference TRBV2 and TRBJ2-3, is EPEVTQTPSHQVTQMGQEVILRCVPISNHLYFYWYRQILGQKVEFLVSFYNNEISEKSEIFDDQFSVERPDGSNFTLKIRSTKLEDSAMYFCASSNRDGGGDTQYFGPGTRLTVL.

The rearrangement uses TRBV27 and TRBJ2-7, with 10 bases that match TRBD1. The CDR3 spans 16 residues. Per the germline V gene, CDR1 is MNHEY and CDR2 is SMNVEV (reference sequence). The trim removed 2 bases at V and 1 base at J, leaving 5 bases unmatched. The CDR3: CASSLVGQGNSYEQYF. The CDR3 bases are TGTGCCAGCAGTTTAGTGGGACAGGGGAATTCCTACGAGCAGTACTTC.

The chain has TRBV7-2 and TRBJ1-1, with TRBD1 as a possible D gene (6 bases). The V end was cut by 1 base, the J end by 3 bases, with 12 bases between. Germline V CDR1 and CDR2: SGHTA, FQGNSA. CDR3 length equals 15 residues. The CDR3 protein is CASSLDTGGYTEAFF. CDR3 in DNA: TGTGCCAGCAGCTTAGATACGGGGGGCTACACTGAAGCTTTCTTT.

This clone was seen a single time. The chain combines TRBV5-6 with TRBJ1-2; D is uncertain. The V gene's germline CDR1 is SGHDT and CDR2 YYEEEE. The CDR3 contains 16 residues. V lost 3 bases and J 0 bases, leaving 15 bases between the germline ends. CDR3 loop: CASSSTKRPPNYGYTF. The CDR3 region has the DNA TGTGCCAGCAGCTCCACTAAGCGGCCTCCTAACTATGGCTACACCTTC.

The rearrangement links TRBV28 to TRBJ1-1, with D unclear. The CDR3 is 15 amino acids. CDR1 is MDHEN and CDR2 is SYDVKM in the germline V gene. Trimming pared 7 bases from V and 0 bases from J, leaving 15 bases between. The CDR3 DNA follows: TGTGCCAGCACCAGGAAATCAAACTTGAACACTGAAGCTTTCTTT. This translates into CASTRKSNLNTEAFF.

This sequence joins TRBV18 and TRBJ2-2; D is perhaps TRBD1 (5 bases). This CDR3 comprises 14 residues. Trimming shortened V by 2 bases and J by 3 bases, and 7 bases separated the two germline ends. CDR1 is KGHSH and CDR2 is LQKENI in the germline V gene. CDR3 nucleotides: TGTGCCAGCTCACCAAGGGGCTACACCGGGGAGCTGTTTTTT. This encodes CASSPRGYTGELFF.

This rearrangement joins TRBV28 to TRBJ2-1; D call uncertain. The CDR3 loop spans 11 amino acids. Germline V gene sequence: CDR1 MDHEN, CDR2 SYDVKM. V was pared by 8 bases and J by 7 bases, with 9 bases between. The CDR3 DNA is TGTGCCAGCCTAACCGCAAATGAGCAGTTCTTC. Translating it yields CASLTANEQFF.

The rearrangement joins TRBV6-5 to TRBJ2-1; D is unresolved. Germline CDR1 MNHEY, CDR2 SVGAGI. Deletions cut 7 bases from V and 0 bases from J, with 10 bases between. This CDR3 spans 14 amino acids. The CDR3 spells CASTSVVSYNEQFF. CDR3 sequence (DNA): TGTGCCAGCACCTCAGTAGTCTCCTACAATGAGCAGTTCTTC.

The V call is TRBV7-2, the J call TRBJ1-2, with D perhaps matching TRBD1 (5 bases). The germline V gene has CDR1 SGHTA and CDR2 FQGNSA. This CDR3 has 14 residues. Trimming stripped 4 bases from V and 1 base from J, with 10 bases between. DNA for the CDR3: TGTGCCAGCAGCTCCAGGGTGCTTAACTATGGCTACACCTTC. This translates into CASSSRVLNYGYTF.

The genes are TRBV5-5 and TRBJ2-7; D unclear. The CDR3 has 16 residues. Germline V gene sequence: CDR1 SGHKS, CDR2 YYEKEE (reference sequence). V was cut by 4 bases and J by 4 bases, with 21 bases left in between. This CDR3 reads CASSPKASPQAYEQYF. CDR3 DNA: TGTGCCAGCAGCCCGAAGGCCTCCCCCCAAGCTTACGAGCAGTACTTC.

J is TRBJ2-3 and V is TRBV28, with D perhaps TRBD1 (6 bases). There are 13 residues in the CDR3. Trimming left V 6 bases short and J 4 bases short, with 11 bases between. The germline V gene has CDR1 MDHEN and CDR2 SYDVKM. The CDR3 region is CASSLTGSDTQYF. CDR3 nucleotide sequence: TGTGCCAGCAGCCTCACAGGGTCAGATACGCAGTATTTT.

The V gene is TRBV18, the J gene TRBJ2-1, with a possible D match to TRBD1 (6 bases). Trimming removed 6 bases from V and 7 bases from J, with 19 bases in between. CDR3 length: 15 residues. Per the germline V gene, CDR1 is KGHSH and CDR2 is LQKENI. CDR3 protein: CASSLGGRVGNEQFF. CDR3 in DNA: TGTGCCAGCTCGCTAGGGGGAAGGGTTGGAAATGAGCAGTTCTTC. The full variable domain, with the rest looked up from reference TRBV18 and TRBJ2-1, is NAGVMQNPRHLVRRRGQEARLRCSPMKGHSHVYWYRQLPEEGLKFMVYLQKENIIDESGMPKERFSAEFPKEGPSILRIQQVVRGDSAAYFCASSLGGRVGNEQFFGPGTRLTVL.

The CDR3 DNA follows: TGCGCCAGCAGCAGTACTGGGGGCCAAGAGACCCAGTACTTC. Protein product: CASSSTGGQETQYF. The gene calls are TRBV5-1 and TRBJ2-5; possibly TRBD1 or TRBD2 for D (5 bases each). The V end was cut by 4 bases, the J end by 1 base, with 11 bases between. This CDR3 spans 14 amino acids. Germline V gene data show CDR1 as SGHRS and CDR2 as YFSETQ.

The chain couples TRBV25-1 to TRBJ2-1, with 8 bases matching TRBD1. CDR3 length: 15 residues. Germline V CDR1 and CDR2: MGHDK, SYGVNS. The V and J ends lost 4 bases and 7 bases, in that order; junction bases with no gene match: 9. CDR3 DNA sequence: TGTGCCAGCAGTGTTCGGCAGGGGGCGGTGAATGAGCAGTTCTTC. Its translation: CASSVRQGAVNEQFF.

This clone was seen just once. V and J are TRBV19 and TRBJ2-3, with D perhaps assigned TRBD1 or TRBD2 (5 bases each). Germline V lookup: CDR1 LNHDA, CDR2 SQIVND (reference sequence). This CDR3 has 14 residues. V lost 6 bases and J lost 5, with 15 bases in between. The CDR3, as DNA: TGTGCCAGTAGCCCAACCGGGGACCAAGATACGCAGTATTTT. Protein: CASSPTGDQDTQYF.

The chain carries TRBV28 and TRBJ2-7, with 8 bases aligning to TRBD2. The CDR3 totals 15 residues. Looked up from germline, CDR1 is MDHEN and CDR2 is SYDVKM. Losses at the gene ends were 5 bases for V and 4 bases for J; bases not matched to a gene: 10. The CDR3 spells CASSLSLAGRYEQYF. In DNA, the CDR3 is TGTGCCAGCAGTCTTAGTTTAGCGGGAAGGTACGAGCAGTACTTC.

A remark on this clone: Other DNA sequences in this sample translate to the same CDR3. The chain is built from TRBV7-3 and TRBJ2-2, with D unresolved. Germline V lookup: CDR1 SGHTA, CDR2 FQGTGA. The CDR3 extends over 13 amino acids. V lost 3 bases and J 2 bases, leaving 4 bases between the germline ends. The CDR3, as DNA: TGTGCCAGCAGCTTGTCCAACACCGGGGAGCTGTTTTTT. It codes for CASSLSNTGELFF.